This TCR beta chain was sequenced in a study of blood T cell repertoires in COVID-19 (dated by TCRdb to 2020 to 2022). About the investigation overall: Samples from collaborators originated in the United States, Italy and Spain and spanned both the acute and convalescent phases of COVID-19. The prospective study material was composed of cDNA or gDNA derived from T cells, B-cell-depleted T cells, or PBMCs. Subjects who had been exposed to COVID-19, were actively infected with it, or had recovered from it provided the deeply sampled blood TCRbeta repertoires that made up the dataset. A freely available public database, intended as a resource for researchers studying the immune response to SARS-CoV-2, is where the repertoires were released. Samples came from the ongoing ImmuneRACE study (first 160 participants) plus 1,254 subjects from 6 global collaborators. A de-identified subject ID, COVID-19 status, age in years and sex were almost always included in the sample metadata. Where HLA class I and class II types were available, the types were taken from metadata supplied by the sample provider, not from assay-based typing. Overall study results and their limits: The quantity of clinical and demographic metadata differed by source and by participant and was supplied without curation.

TCRbeta CDR3 regions were amplified from genomic DNA using the immunoSEQ Assay, a bias-controlled multiplex PCR. The study's processing was this. Nucleated cell counts per sample were estimated from amplification of reference gene primers within the assay. Sequence reads were collapsed and filtered to measure the absolute abundance of every unique TCRbeta CDR3 rearrangement. For each sample, productive Simpson clonality was calculated as the square root of Simpson's diversity index across productive rearrangements. Held by TCRdb, this immuneACCESS table contains in-frame sequences only and omits some clones. Under half of the omission traces to an unresolved V gene where checked; the cause of the rest is unknown. Clone size and the V and J calls come from that table; the DNA yielded D and trimming. The sample table shows 180,000 or so clones, and approximately 85% are seen once. Roughly 5.9% of the sample lies in the top ten.

Participants in the prospective study were enrolled through a virtual design, were aged roughly 18 to 100 years, and lived in 24 United States geographic areas. In the prospective study, cohorts were assigned on the basis of participant-reported clinical history obtained from a screening survey and a study questionnaire. Mobile phlebotomists in the prospective study collected whole blood, serum and a nasopharyngeal or oropharyngeal swab from every participant. Prospective study participants could optionally give additional blood draws and questionnaires over an approximately 2-month period. Blood samples from the prospective study were shipped frozen or at room temperature prior to DNA extraction. Details on this clone: Its target antigen remains unknown. Nothing much larger sits one base from this clone, and base qualities are not available.

CDR1 and CDR2 were assigned from the germline V gene (reference sequence) as MNHEY and SMNVEV. The CDR3 covers 15 residues, taking in both the cysteine and the phenylalanine. The read is trimmed to its CDR3 DNA, 45 bases read in frame from base 1. Trimming takes 6 bases from V and 3 bases from J, and the germline ends sit 17 bases apart. This receptor chain uses TRBV27 and TRBJ1-1; TRBD1 might be the D gene, on 5 matching bases. This sequence was found in a man aged 35 to 55 with acute COVID-19. Sequencing used PBMCs or T cells enriched from blood (not recorded which). Here is the DNA: TGTGCCAGCAGATTCCAGGGAACACTTTACACTGAAGCTTTCTTT. Translated, it gives CASRFQGTLYTEAFF.